The entry that follows covers one TCR beta chain sequence. Its target is not known. The data derive from a study of cytomegalovirus exposure and HLA in healthy donors. As for the study in general: An early release of data contained roughly 86 million unique TCRs, which came from HLA-typed donors.

Study results and caveats: Most observed TCR sequences were rare, whereas some public TCRs were detected in many donors.

CDR3 length: 16 amino acids. Losses at the gene ends were 6 bases for V and 7 bases for J; bases not matched to a gene: 9. The germline gives CDR1 SQVTM, CDR2 ANQGSEA. PCR involved 60 Vbeta and 13 Jbeta primers. Authors' processing steps: There were 80 million to 95 million unique TCR beta chains by a later count, and 8.5 million to 14 million of them were shared. Method: immunoSEQ multiplex PCR; TCRdb's copy keeps in-frame clones and lacks some. Clone size and V and J calls were adopted from that table, with D and trimming inferred from the DNA. The table lists about 110,000 clones, 65% to 75% of them singletons, with roughly a tenth in the top ten.

The genes are TRBV29-1 and TRBJ2-1; 16 bases are a match to TRBD2. The specimen sequenced was PBMCs. This TCR was sampled from a man aged 35 to 55 in good health and CMV-seropositive. The CDR3 sequence is CSVSRGLAGGPNEQFF. CDR3 sequence (DNA): TGCAGCGTAAGCCGGGGACTAGCGGGAGGGCCAAATGAGCAGTTCTTC.